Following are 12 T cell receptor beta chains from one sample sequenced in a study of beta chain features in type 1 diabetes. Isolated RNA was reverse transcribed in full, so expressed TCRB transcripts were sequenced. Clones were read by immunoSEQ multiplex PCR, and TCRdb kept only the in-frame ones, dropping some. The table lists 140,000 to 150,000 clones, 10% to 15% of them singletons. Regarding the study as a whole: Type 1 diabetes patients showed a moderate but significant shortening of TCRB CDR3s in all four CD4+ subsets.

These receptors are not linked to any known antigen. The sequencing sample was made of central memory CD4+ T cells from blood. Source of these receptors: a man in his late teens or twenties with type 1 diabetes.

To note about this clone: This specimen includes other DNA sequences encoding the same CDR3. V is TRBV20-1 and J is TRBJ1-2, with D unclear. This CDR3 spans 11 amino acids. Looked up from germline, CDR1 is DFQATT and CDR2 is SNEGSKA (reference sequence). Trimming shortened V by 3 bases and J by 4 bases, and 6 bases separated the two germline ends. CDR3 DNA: TGCAGTGCTAGTGGAGGCTATGGCTACACCTTC. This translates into CSASGGYGYTF.

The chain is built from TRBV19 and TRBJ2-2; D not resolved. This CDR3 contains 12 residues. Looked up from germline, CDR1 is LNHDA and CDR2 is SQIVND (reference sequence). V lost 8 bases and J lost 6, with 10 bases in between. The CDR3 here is CASPAGSGELFF. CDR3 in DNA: TGTGCCAGTCCGGCAGGTTCCGGGGAGCTGTTTTTT.

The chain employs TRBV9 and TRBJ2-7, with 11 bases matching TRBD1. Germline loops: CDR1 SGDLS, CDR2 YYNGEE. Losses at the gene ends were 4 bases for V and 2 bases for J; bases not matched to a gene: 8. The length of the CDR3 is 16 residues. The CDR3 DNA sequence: TGTGCCAGCAGCCCCCGCGGGACAGGGGGGCCCTACGAGCAGTACTTC. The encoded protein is CASSPRGTGGPYEQYF.

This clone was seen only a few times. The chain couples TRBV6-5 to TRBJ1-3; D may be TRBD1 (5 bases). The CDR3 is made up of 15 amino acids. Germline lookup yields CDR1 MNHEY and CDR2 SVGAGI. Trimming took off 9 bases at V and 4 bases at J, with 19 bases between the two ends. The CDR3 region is CASRRGGTSGNTIYF. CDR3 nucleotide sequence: TGTGCCAGTCGACGGGGGGGAACGTCGGGAAACACCATATATTTT.

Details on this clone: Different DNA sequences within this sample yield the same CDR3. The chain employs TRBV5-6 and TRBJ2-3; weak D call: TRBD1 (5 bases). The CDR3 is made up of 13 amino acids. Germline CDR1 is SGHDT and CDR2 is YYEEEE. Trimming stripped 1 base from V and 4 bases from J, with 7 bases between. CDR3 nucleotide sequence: TGTGCCAGCAGCTTGAAGGGGTCAGATACGCAGTATTTT. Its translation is CASSLKGSDTQYF.

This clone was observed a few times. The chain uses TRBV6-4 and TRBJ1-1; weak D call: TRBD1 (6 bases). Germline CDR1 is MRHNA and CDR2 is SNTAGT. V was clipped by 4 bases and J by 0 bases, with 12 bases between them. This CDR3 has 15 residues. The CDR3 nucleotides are TGTGCCAGCAGTGCGGGGACATACCTGAACACTGAAGCTTTCTTT. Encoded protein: CASSAGTYLNTEAFF.

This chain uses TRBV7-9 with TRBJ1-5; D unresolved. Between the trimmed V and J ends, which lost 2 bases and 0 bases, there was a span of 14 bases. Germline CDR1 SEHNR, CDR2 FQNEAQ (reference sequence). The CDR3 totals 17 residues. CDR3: CASSLTLTENSNQPQHF. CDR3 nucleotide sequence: TGTGCCAGCAGCTTAACCCTAACAGAAAATAGCAATCAGCCCCAGCATTTT.

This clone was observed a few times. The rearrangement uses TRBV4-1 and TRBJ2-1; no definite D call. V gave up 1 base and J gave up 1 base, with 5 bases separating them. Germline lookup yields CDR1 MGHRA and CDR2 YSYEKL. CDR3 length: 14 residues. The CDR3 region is CASSQGQSYNEQFF. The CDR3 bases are TGCGCCAGCAGCCAAGGTCAGTCCTACAATGAGCAGTTCTTC.

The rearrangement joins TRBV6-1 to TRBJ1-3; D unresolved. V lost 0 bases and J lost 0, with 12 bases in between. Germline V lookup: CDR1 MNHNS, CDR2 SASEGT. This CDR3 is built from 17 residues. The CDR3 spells CASSEAIFWSSGNTIYF. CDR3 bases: TGTGCCAGCAGTGAAGCTATTTTTTGGAGCTCTGGAAACACCATATATTTT.

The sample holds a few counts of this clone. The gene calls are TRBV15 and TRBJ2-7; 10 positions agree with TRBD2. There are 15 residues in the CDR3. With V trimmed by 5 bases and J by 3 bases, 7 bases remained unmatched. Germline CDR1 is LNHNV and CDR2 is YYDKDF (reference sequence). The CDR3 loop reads CATSRTSGSLYEQYF. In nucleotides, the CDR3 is TGTGCCACCAGCCGGACTAGCGGTTCCCTCTACGAGCAGTACTTC.

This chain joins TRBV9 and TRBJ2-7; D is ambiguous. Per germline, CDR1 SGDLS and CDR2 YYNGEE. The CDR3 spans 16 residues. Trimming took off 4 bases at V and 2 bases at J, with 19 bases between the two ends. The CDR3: CASSTRKTLTTYEQYF. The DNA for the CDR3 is TGTGCCAGCAGCACACGAAAGACTCTAACAACCTACGAGCAGTACTTC.

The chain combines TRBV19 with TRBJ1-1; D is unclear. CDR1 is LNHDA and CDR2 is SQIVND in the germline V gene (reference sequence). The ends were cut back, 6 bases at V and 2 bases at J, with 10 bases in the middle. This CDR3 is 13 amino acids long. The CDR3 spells CASRTSGNTEAFF. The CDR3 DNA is TGTGCCAGTAGGACCTCGGGAAACACTGAAGCTTTCTTT.